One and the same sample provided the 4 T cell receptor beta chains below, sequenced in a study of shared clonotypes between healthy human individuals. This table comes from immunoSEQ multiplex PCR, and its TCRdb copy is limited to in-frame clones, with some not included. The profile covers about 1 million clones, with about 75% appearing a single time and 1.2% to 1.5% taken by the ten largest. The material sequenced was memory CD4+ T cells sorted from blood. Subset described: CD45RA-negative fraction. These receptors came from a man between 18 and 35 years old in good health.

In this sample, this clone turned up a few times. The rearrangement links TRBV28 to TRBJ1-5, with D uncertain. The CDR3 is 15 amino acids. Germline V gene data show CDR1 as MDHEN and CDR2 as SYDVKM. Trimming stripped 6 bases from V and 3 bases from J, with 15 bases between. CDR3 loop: CASSARPASNQPQHF. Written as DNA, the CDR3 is TGTGCCAGCAGCGCCCGACCCGCTTCCAATCAGCCCCAGCATTTT.

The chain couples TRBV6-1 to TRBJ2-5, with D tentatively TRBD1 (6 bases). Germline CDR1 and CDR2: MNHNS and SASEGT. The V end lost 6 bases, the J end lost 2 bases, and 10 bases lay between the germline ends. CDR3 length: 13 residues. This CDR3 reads CASRQGRQETQYF. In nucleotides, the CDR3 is TGTGCCAGCAGACAGGGAAGGCAAGAGACCCAGTACTTC.

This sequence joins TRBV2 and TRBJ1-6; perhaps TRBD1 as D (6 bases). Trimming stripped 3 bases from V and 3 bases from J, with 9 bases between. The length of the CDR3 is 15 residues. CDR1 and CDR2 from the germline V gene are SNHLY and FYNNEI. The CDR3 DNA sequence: TGTGCCAGCAGTGACCAGGGGAGCTATAATTCACCCCTCCACTTT. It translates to CASSDQGSYNSPLHF. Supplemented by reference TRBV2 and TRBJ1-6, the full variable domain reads EPEVTQTPSHQVTQMGQEVILRCVPISNHLYFYWYRQILGQKVEFLVSFYNNEISEKSEIFDDQFSVERPDGSNFTLKIRSTKLEDSAMYFCASSDQGSYNSPLHFGNGTRLTVT.

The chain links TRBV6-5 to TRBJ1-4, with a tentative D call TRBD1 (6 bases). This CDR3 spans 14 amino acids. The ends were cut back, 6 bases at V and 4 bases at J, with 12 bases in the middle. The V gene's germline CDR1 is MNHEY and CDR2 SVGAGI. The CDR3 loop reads CASSQGPNNEKLFF. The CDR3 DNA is TGTGCCAGCAGCCAGGGGCCGAATAATGAAAAACTGTTTTTT.